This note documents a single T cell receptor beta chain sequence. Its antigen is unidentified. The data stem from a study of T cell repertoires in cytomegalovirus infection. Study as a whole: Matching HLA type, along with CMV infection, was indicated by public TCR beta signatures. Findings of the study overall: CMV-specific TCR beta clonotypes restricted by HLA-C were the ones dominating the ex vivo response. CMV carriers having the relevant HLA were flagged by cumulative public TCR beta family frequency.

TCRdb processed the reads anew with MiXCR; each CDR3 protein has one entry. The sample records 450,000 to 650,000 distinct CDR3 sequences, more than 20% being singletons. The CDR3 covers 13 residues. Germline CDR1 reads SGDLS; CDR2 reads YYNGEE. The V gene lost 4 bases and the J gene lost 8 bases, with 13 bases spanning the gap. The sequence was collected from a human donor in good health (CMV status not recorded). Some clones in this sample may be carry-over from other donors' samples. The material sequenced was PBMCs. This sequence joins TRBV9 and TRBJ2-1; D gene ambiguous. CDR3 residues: CASSPDPGDEQFF. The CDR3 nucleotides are TGTGCCAGCAGCCCCGACCCTGGGGATGAGCAGTTCTTC. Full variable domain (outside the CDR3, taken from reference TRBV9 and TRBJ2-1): DSGVTQTPKHLITATGQRVTLRCSPRSGDLSVYWYQQSLDQGLQFLIQYYNGEERAKGNILERFSAQQFPDLHSELNLSSLELGDSALYFCASSPDPGDEQFFGPGTRLTVL.